Each of the 25 T cell receptor beta chains below was sequenced from the same sample in a study of blood T cell repertoires in COVID-19. Clones were read by immunoSEQ multiplex PCR, and TCRdb kept only the in-frame ones, dropping some. This sample has about 120,000 clones; around 81% occur once, and the top ten carry 3.8%. Material for sequencing was peripheral blood. These receptors originate from a woman aged 45-59 years with acute or convalescent COVID-19.

J is TRBJ2-5 and V is TRBV2; 9 nucleotides match TRBD2. V was pared by 5 bases and J by 4 bases, with 14 bases of the junction left unmatched. The germline gives CDR1 SNHLY, CDR2 FYNNEI. This CDR3 contains 17 residues. The CDR3 is CASSMVGSGGRRETQYF. The CDR3 region has the DNA TGTGCCAGCAGTATGGTTGGTAGCGGGGGCCGAAGAGAGACCCAGTACTTC. Full variable domain (remainder filled in from reference TRBV2 and TRBJ2-5): EPEVTQTPSHQVTQMGQEVILRCVPISNHLYFYWYRQILGQKVEFLVSFYNNEISEKSEIFDDQFSVERPDGSNFTLKIRSTKLEDSAMYFCASSMVGSGGRRETQYFGPGTRLLVL.

This sequence joins TRBV5-1 and TRBJ1-4; no clear D gene. The CDR3 consists of 14 residues. Germline lookup yields CDR1 SGHRS and CDR2 YFSETQ. Trimming left V 0 bases short and J 4 bases short, with 7 bases between. CDR3 sequence (DNA): TGCGCCAGCAGCTTGGGAGCAAATAATGAAAAACTGTTTTTT. This gives the protein CASSLGANNEKLFF.

The rearrangement uses TRBV21-1 and TRBJ2-2; the DNA was not compared with TRBD1, the D call given in the table. TRBV21-1 is tagged as a pseudogene. The CDR3 has 14 amino acids. CDR3 DNA: TGTGCCATCGGAGACAAAGGGGACACCGGGGAGCTGTTTTTT. This sequence encodes CAIGDKGDTGELFF.

The V call is TRBV9, the J call TRBJ2-1, with 8 bases lining up with TRBD1. This CDR3 comprises 12 residues. The trim removed 3 bases at V and 7 bases at J, leaving 0 bases unmatched. Germline values: CDR1 SGDLS, CDR2 YYNGEE. The CDR3 loop reads CASSGTGNEQFF. The CDR3 bases are TGTGCCAGCAGCGGGACAGGGAATGAGCAGTTCTTC.

The chain is built from TRBV20-1 and TRBJ2-5; no firm D call. This CDR3 is built from 11 residues. V lost 3 bases and J 9 bases, leaving 11 bases between the germline ends. Germline lookup yields CDR1 DFQATT and CDR2 SNEGSKA (reference sequence). CDR3 region: CSARVNAAQYF. CDR3 nucleotide sequence: TGCAGTGCTAGGGTCAATGCGGCCCAGTACTTC.

V usage is TRBV25-1 and J usage is TRBJ2-7, with a tentative D call TRBD2 (5 bases). Germline CDR1 reads MGHDK; CDR2 reads SYGVNS. CDR3 length: 14 residues. V dropped 1 base and J dropped 2 bases, with 9 bases sitting between them. The CDR3: CASSEWTGTYEQYF. Written as DNA, the CDR3 is TGTGCCAGCAGTGAATGGACTGGTACCTACGAGCAGTACTTC.

This chain joins TRBV19 and TRBJ2-3; weak D call: TRBD1 (7 bases). This CDR3 is 16 amino acids long. Trimming removed 1 base from V and 4 bases from J, with 15 bases in between. Germline assignment: CDR1 LNHDA and CDR2 SQIVND (reference sequence). The CDR3 protein is CASSIGSGGPADTQYF. The DNA for the CDR3 is TGTGCCAGTAGTATAGGGTCAGGGGGGCCCGCAGATACGCAGTATTTT.

V gene TRBV28 combines with J gene TRBJ1-1; 10 bases map to TRBD1. The CDR3 extends over 12 amino acids. Germline V gene data show CDR1 as MDHEN and CDR2 as SYDVKM. The V and J ends lost 6 bases and 10 bases, in that order; junction bases with no gene match: 5. Here the CDR3 DNA reads TGTGCCAGCAGCCTGACAGGGGGCCTAGCTTTCTTT. Translated: CASSLTGGLAFF.

This clone is a singleton in its sample. The chain combines TRBV6-6 with TRBJ2-3; 13 positions agree with TRBD2. Germline-derived CDR1 and CDR2 are MNHNY and SVGAGI (reference sequence). The junction had 10 bases not matched to a gene; V was cut back by 5 bases and J by 5 bases. This CDR3 region has 17 residues. The CDR3, as DNA: TGTGCCAGCAGTCTACTTACTAGCGGGGGGGCCGAAGATACGCAGTATTTT. Residues: CASSLLTSGGAEDTQYF.

The chain couples TRBV9 to TRBJ2-7; perhaps TRBD2 as D (5 bases). There are 15 residues in the CDR3. V lost 0 bases and J 0 bases, leaving 10 bases between the germline ends. From germline, CDR1 is SGDLS and CDR2 YYNGEE. CDR3 bases: TGTGCCAGCAGCGTAGCGGGATCCCCCTCCTACGAGCAGTACTTC. This sequence encodes CASSVAGSPSYEQYF.

This chain connects TRBV3-1 (or the pseudogene TRBV3-2) to TRBJ2-3, with D possibly TRBD2 on 6 matching bases. Trimming pared 6 bases from V and 1 base from J, leaving 8 bases between. Germline lookup yields CDR1 LGHDT and CDR2 YNNKEL (reference sequence). The CDR3 runs 13 residues. For the CDR3, the DNA is TGTGCCAGCAGGGACTACCGCACAGATACGCAGTATTTT. Its protein product is CASRDYRTDTQYF.

This clone was seen a handful of times. This chain uses TRBV19 with TRBJ1-5, with 9 bases that match TRBD1. The germline V gene encodes CDR1 LNHDA and CDR2 SQIVND (reference sequence). This CDR3 region has 15 residues. Unmatched junction bases numbered 8, after V lost 8 bases and J lost 3 bases. The CDR3 sequence: CASSPGTGYNQPQHF. The DNA for the CDR3 is TGTGCCAGTTCCCCCGGGACAGGGTACAATCAGCCCCAGCATTTT.

The V call is TRBV2, the J call TRBJ1-5; tentative D call: TRBD1 (6 bases). The CDR3 spans 14 residues. Germline CDR1 SNHLY, CDR2 FYNNEI. Trimming cost V 4 bases and J 6 bases, with 13 bases left between them. CDR3 residues: CASSGGQGSQPQHF. CDR3 DNA sequence: TGTGCCAGCAGTGGTGGGCAGGGGAGTCAGCCCCAGCATTTT.

The rearrangement links TRBV7-9 to TRBJ2-7, with 9 bases lining up with TRBD2. CDR1 is SEHNR, CDR2 FQNEAQ, per germline (reference sequence). This CDR3 spans 14 amino acids. V was clipped by 4 bases and J by 6 bases; unmatched bases: 7. The CDR3 coding sequence is TGTGCCAGCAGCTCTGGACTAGCGAGAGGCGAGCAGTACTTC. Its protein is CASSSGLARGEQYF.

The rearrangement links TRBV30 to TRBJ1-3, with a weak D call TRBD1 (5 bases). The V gene's germline CDR1 is GTSNPN and CDR2 SVGIG (reference sequence). The CDR3 is made up of 17 amino acids. V shed 2 bases and J shed 0 bases, with 17 bases lying between them. CDR3 region: CAWSNWGDRASGNTIYF. CDR3 sequence (DNA): TGTGCCTGGAGTAACTGGGGGGACCGAGCCTCTGGAAACACCATATATTTT. Drawing the rest from reference TRBV30 and TRBJ1-3, the complete variable domain is SQTIHQWPATLVQPVGSPLSLECTVEGTSNPNLYWYRQAAGRGLQLLFYSVGIGQISSEVPQNLSASRPQDRQFILSSKKLLLSDSGFYLCAWSNWGDRASGNTIYFGEGSWLTVV.

The CDR3 coding sequence is TGTGCTAGTGGCCCGGCGCAGGGTGGTAGCAATCAGCCCCAGCATTTT. This sequence encodes CASGPAQGGSNQPQHF. This chain joins TRBV12-5 and TRBJ1-5; possibly TRBD1 for D (5 bases). Germline-derived CDR1 and CDR2 are LGHNT and FRNRAP. CDR3 length: 16 amino acids. V lost 6 bases and J lost 0, with 15 bases in between.

CDR3 sequence: CASSQAGTSGTNEQFF. CDR3 coding DNA: TGTGCCAGCAGCCAAGCCGGGACTAGCGGAACCAATGAGCAGTTCTTC. The gene calls are TRBV3-1 (or the pseudogene TRBV3-2) and TRBJ2-1, with 11 bases aligning to TRBD2. The CDR3 is made up of 16 amino acids. V trimming: 1 base; J trimming: 6 bases; junction bases outside the gene matches: 5. CDR1 is LGHDT, CDR2 YNNKEL, per germline (reference sequence).

The CDR3 here is CASSLTGRLSYNEQFF. The CDR3 DNA is TGTGCCAGCAGCTTGACAGGGAGATTATCCTACAATGAGCAGTTCTTC. The chain is built from TRBV7-3 and TRBJ2-1, with TRBD1 matching 7 bases. Germline values: CDR1 SGHTA, CDR2 FQGTGA. V was clipped by 3 bases and J by 1 base; unmatched bases: 6. The CDR3 extends over 16 amino acids.

Details on this clone: Mismatch with germline at one junction end may stem from a read error. This CDR3 is also generated by other DNA sequences in the sample. The gene calls are TRBV7-7 and TRBJ2-5; possible D gene TRBD1, 5 bases. CDR1 SSHAT and CDR2 FNYEAQ come from the germline V gene (reference sequence). This CDR3 has 14 amino acids. CDR3 residues: CASSPGGSGETQYF. Written as DNA, the CDR3 is TGTGCTAGCAGCCCCGGTGGGTCAGGGGAGACCCAGTACTTC.

The chain is built from TRBV7-2 and TRBJ2-1; 9 nucleotides agree with TRBD2. There are 14 residues in the CDR3. Germline assignment: CDR1 SGHTA and CDR2 FQGNSA. Unmatched junction bases numbered 4, after V lost 1 base and J lost 9 bases. This CDR3 reads CASSLVAGGVEQFF. The DNA of the CDR3 is TGTGCCAGCAGCTTAGTGGCGGGAGGGGTTGAGCAGTTCTTC.

V and J are TRBV27 and TRBJ2-3, with D possibly matching TRBD1 (5 bases). Germline loops: CDR1 MNHEY, CDR2 SMNVEV (reference sequence). Trimming stripped 8 bases from V and 1 base from J, with 13 bases between. The CDR3 totals 14 residues. CDR3 nucleotide sequence: TGTGCCAGCTACAGGTCCGGGCGCACAGATACGCAGTATTTT. This gives the protein CASYRSGRTDTQYF.

The rearrangement uses TRBV11-3 and TRBJ2-5; 7 bases are shared with TRBD1. CDR3 length: 14 amino acids. Per germline, CDR1 SGHNT and CDR2 YENEEA. J was trimmed by 5 bases and V by 5 bases; bases with no gene match: 8. The CDR3 DNA reads as TGTGCCAGCAGCCCGCGAGGGGGCTTGGAGACCCAGTACTTC. It codes for CASSPRGGLETQYF.

The chain links TRBV6-1 to TRBJ1-2; 11 nucleotides align to TRBD1. J lost 6 bases, V lost 3 bases, and 6 bases had no gene match. The germline gives CDR1 MNHNS, CDR2 SASEGT. The CDR3 is 15 amino acids. Written as DNA, the CDR3 is TGTGCCAGCAGTGAGCTTGGACAGGGGGCCCATGGCTACACCTTC. It is translated as CASSELGQGAHGYTF.

This chain joins TRBV18 and TRBJ1-5; D possibly corresponds to TRBD1 (5 bases). V was trimmed by 4 bases and J by 7 bases, leaving 20 bases between them. The CDR3 is 16 amino acids. CDR1 is KGHSH and CDR2 is LQKENI in the germline V gene. CDR3 nucleotides: TGTGCCAGCTCACAATTTTCAGATACAGGAAGGCAGCCCCAGCATTTT. It encodes CASSQFSDTGRQPQHF.

This clone has only one observation. The rearrangement joins TRBV3-1 (or the pseudogene TRBV3-2) to TRBJ2-2, with 7 bases matching TRBD1. The CDR3 consists of 13 residues. Germline V gives CDR1 LGHDT, CDR2 YNNKEL (reference sequence). Trimming took 8 bases from V and 2 from J; bases not matched to a gene: 2. The CDR3 reads CASGDSNTGELFF. The DNA of the CDR3 is TGTGCCAGCGGGGACAGTAACACCGGGGAGCTGTTTTTT.